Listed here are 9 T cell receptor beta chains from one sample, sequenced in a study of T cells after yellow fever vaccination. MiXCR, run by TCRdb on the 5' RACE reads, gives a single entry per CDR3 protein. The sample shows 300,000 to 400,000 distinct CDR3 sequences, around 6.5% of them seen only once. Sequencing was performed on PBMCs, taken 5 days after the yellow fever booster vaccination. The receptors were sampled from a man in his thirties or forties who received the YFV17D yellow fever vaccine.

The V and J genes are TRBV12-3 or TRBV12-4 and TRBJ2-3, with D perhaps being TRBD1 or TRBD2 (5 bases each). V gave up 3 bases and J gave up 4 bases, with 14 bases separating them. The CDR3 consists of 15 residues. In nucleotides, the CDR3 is TGTGCCAGCAGTTTCGGGGCAGGGCAGTCAGATACGCAGTATTTT. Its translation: CASSFGAGQSDTQYF.

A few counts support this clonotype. CDR3 region: CATSYQEAQETQYF. The CDR3 coding sequence is TGTGCCACCAGTTACCAGGAGGCGCAAGAGACCCAGTACTTC. This rearrangement joins TRBV15 to TRBJ2-5; possibly TRBD2 for D (5 bases). The CDR3 covers 14 residues. Germline V gene lookup returns CDR1 LNHNV and CDR2 YYDKDF (reference sequence). V lost 6 bases and J 2 bases, leaving 13 bases between the germline ends.

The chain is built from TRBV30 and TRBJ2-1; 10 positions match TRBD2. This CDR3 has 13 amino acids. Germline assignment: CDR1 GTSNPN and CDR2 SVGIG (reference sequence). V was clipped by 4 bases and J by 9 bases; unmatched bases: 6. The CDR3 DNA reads TGTGCCTGGAAGCGGGAGGGCCTAGGTGAGCAGTTCTTC. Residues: CAWKREGLGEQFF.

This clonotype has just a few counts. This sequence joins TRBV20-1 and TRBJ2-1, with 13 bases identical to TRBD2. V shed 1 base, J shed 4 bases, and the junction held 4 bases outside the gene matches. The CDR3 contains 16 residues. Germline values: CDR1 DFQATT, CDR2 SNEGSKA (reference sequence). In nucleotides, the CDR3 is TGCAGTGCTAGAGTAGGGACTAGCGGGGAATACAATGAGCAGTTCTTC. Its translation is CSARVGTSGEYNEQFF.

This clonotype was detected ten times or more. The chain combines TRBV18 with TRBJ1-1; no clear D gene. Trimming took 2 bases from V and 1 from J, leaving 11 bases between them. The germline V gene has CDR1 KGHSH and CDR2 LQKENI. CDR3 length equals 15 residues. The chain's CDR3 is CASSPSPSSNTEAFF. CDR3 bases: TGTGCCAGCTCACCATCTCCAAGTTCGAACACTGAAGCTTTCTTT.

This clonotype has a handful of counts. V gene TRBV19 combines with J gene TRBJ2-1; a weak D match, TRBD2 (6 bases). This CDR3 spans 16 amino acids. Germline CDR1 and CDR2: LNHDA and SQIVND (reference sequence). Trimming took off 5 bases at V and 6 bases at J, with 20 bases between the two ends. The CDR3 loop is CASSSRAAGRLNEQFF. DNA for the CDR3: TGTGCCAGTAGTTCTCGCGCTGCGGGACGCCTCAATGAGCAGTTCTTC.

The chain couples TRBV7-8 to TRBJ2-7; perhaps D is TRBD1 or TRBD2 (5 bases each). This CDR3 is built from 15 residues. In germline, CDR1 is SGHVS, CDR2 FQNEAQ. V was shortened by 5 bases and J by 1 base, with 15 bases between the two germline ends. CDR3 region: CASSIRGVASYEQYF. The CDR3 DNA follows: TGTGCCAGCAGCATTAGAGGGGTGGCGTCCTACGAGCAGTACTTC.

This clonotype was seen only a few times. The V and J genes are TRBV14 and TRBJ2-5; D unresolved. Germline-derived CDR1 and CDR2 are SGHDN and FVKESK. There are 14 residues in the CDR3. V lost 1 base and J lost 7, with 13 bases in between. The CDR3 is CASSQVLGVGTQYF. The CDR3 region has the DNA TGTGCCAGCAGCCAAGTCTTGGGTGTCGGGACCCAGTACTTC.

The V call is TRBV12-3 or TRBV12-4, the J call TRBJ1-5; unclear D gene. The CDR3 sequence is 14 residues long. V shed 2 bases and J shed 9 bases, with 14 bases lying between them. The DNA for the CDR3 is TGTGCCAGCAGTTTAAGACATCATCCCTCGCCCCAGCATTTT. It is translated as CASSLRHHPSPQHF.